Listed below are T cell receptor beta chains from one sample, sequenced in a study of CD8 T cells in ankylosing spondylitis. TCRdb used MiXCR to reprocess the 5' RACE reads, holding one entry per CDR3 protein. This table holds 250,000 to 300,000 distinct CDR3 sequences, over 15% found once. The sequencing sample was made of blood, either unsorted or a sorted T cell fraction (not recorded which). The receptors stem from a male donor with ankylosing spondylitis or in good health (not recorded which). The CDR3 runs from the conserved cysteine through the conserved F or W. A D gene is named only where the DNA matches it firmly. The size entry is marked missing in some rows and otherwise reads once, few, many or a size class.

>TRBV5-1|TRBJ2-5|TRBD1|few
TGCGCCAGCAGCCCGGACCGGGACAGGGGGCTTCTGCAAGAGACCCAGTACTTC
CASSPDRDRGLLQETQYF
>TRBV24-1|TRBJ2-3|-|-
TGTGCCGCCAGCGAAGGACAGGGAGGGACAGATACGCAGTATTTT
CAASEGQGGTDTQYF
>TRBV9|TRBJ2-3|-|many
TGTGCCAGCAGCGTGGGTCTAGCAGACCCCACAGATACGCAGTATTTT
CASSVGLADPTDTQYF
>TRBV7-3|TRBJ2-1|TRBD1|few
TGTGCCAGCAGAACCGGGACAGGGGGCGGTGAGCAGTTCTTC
CASRTGTGGGEQFF
>TRBV12-3/TRBV12-4|TRBJ2-3|-|few
TGTGCCAGCAATTGGGACACAGATACGCAGTATTTT
CASNWDTDTQYF
>TRBV12-3/TRBV12-4|TRBJ1-5|TRBD1|-
TGTGCCAGCAGTTTGGGACAGGCGGTTCAGCCCCAGCATTTT
CASSLGQAVQPQHF
>TRBV3-1|TRBJ1-1|-|-
TGTGCCAGCAGCCAAGGGATGGGCACTGAAGCTTTCTTT
CASSQGMGTEAFF
>TRBV18|TRBJ1-1|-|few
TGTGCCAGCTCCCGGAAAACAGGGACGCAGGCTGAAGCTTTCTTT
CASSRKTGTQAEAFF
>TRBV5-1|TRBJ2-5|TRBD2|few
TGCGCCAGCAGCTTGAGTCGGGCGGGAGGAATGGGAGAGACCCAGTACTTC
CASSLSRAGGMGETQYF
>TRBV11-2|TRBJ2-3|-|-
TGTGCCAGCAGCCGCAGGGTCGGAAGCACAGATACGCAGTATTTT
CASSRRVGSTDTQYF
>TRBV15|TRBJ2-2|-|few
TGTGCCACCAGCACGTTAAACAGGGTTAACACCGGGGAGCTGTTTTTT
CATSTLNRVNTGELFF
>TRBV20-1|TRBJ2-3|-|few
TGCAGTGCTAGTCCCCCGGCAGGGGTGAGCACAGATACGCAGTATTTT
CSASPPAGVSTDTQYF
>TRBV11-2|TRBJ2-5|TRBD2|-
TGTGCCAGCAGCTTAGCCTCCTTCCTCGGGGGGTCTACGGCCCAGTACTTC
CASSLASFLGGSTAQYF
>TRBV6-5|TRBJ2-3|-|many
TGTGCCAGCAGTTACTTTTCCACAGATACGCAGTATTTT
CASSYFSTDTQYF
>TRBV7-8|TRBJ2-1|TRBD2|-
TGTGCCAGCAGCTTTGAGCGGGGGCCTTACAATGAGCAGTTCTTC
CASSFERGPYNEQFF
>TRBV12-3/TRBV12-4|TRBJ2-1|TRBD1|-
TGTGCCAGCAAACTGACAGGGACCTACAATGAGCAGTTCTTC
CASKLTGTYNEQFF
>TRBV6-5|TRBJ1-1|-|many
TGTGCCAGCAGTTACGTGGGTGAAGCTTTCTTT
CASSYVGEAFF
>TRBV10-1|TRBJ2-2|-|many
TGTGCCAGCAGGGACGGGAACACCGGGGAGCTGTTTTTT
CASRDGNTGELFF
>TRBV20-1|TRBJ2-3|TRBD2|many
TGCAGTGCTAGAGACCCCGGGACTAGCGGGGTCAAGGGCACAGATACGCAGTATTTT
CSARDPGTSGVKGTDTQYF
>TRBV5-1|TRBJ2-1|-|few
TGCGCCAGCACTAAAGGGCTCCTAGCGCGGAATGAGCAGTTCTTC
CASTKGLLARNEQFF
>TRBV14|TRBJ2-3|TRBD1|few
TGTGCCAGCAGCCAAGGTCCGGGACAGTCAGATACGCAGTATTTT
CASSQGPGQSDTQYF
>TRBV20-1|TRBJ2-3|-|-
TGCAGTGCTAGAGGGGGGGAGGTCGATACGCAGTATTTT
CSARGGEVDTQYF
>TRBV20-1|TRBJ1-2|-|many
TGCAGTGCAGACGCAACTGGACGGAACTATGGCTACACCTTC
CSADATGRNYGYTF
>TRBV7-2|TRBJ2-3|-|-
TGTGCCAGCAACGGGGGTACAGCAGATACGCAGTATTTT
CASNGGTADTQYF
>TRBV29-1|TRBJ2-2|-|many
TGCAGCGTTGGGGGGAATAAGATCGGGGAGCTGTTTTTT
CSVGGNKIGELFF
>TRBV3-1|TRBJ1-1|-|-
TGTGCCAGCAGCAGAGACAGTGCCACTGAAGCTTTCTTT
CASSRDSATEAFF
>TRBV2|TRBJ2-6|-|-
TGTGCCAGTACGGTCTCTGGGGCCAACGTCCTGACTTTC
CASTVSGANVLTF
>TRBV6-5|TRBJ2-2|-|-
TGTGCCAGCAGTTACTCCGGGAGGGGGCGCACCGGGGAGCTGTTTTTT
CASSYSGRGRTGELFF
>TRBV7-9|TRBJ2-3|-|-
TGTGCCAGCAGCCAAACCGGGACTTACACAGATACGCAGTATTTT
CASSQTGTYTDTQYF
>TRBV5-1|TRBJ2-2|-|few
TGCGCCAGCAGGGTTGGGGGAGAGAACACCGGGGAGCTGTTTTTT
CASRVGGENTGELFF
>TRBV19|TRBJ1-1|-|-
TGTGCCAGTAGTATAAAGGCGGCGAACACTGAAGCTTTCTTT
CASSIKAANTEAFF
>TRBV7-2|TRBJ1-1|-|-
TGTGCCAGCAGCTTGAGGGCCAGTGAAGCTTTCTTT
CASSLRASEAFF
>TRBV7-3|TRBJ2-1|-|-
TGTGCCAGCAGCTTTATGGGGAATGAGCAGTTCTTC
CASSFMGNEQFF
>TRBV5-1|TRBJ2-2|-|once
TGCGCCAGCAGCTTCGGACGACCGAACACCGGGGAGCTGTTTTTT
CASSFGRPNTGELFF